A selection of T cell receptor beta chains follows, all from one sample in a study of blood T cell repertoires in COVID-19. Clones were sequenced by immunoSEQ multiplex PCR, and TCRdb holds only the in-frame ones, with some missing. The sample includes approximately 110,000 clones, under 75% of them seen just once. The sample consisted of peripheral blood. Receptors originate from a man at least 80 years old with acute or convalescent COVID-19. Both conserved end residues are part of each CDR3. Fields, in order: V gene, J gene, CDR3 protein.

v_gene: TRBV27
j_gene: TRBJ2-7
CDR3aa: CASSLSGGSYEQYF

v_gene: TRBV11-3
j_gene: TRBJ2-7
CDR3aa: CASSPMGAGAYEQYF

v_gene: TRBV2
j_gene: TRBJ1-6
CDR3aa: CASSEGGQGNSPLHF

v_gene: TRBV7-9
j_gene: TRBJ2-1
CDR3aa: CASSLSAGGGEQFF

v_gene: TRBV24-1
j_gene: TRBJ2-2
CDR3aa: CATSDFGLGNTGELFF

v_gene: TRBV7-2
j_gene: TRBJ1-1
CDR3aa: CASSMGTGLTEAFF

v_gene: TRBV4-3
j_gene: TRBJ2-7
CDR3aa: CASSQTRTSGPYEQYF

v_gene: TRBV19
j_gene: TRBJ2-2
CDR3aa: CASFDRGGSTGELFF

v_gene: TRBV4-3
j_gene: TRBJ2-5
CDR3aa: CASSQELGSGGTQYF

v_gene: TRBV12-3/TRBV12-4
j_gene: TRBJ2-5
CDR3aa: CASSLGGVETQYF

v_gene: TRBV3-1/TRBV3-2
j_gene: TRBJ2-7
CDR3aa: CASSQQQLYEQYF

v_gene: TRBV29-1
j_gene: TRBJ1-2
CDR3aa: CSVGQGNYGYTF

v_gene: TRBV4-1
j_gene: TRBJ2-1
CDR3aa: CASSQIAGSTYNEQFF

v_gene: TRBV5-1
j_gene: TRBJ2-1
CDR3aa: CASSFSSNEQFF

v_gene: TRBV11-3
j_gene: TRBJ2-2
CDR3aa: CASSPTGTVNTGELFF

v_gene: TRBV7-2
j_gene: TRBJ1-6
CDR3aa: CASSLSGSGSPLHF

v_gene: TRBV28
j_gene: TRBJ1-3
CDR3aa: CASSLLGGNTIYF

v_gene: TRBV6-1
j_gene: TRBJ1-5
CDR3aa: CASSDGKQPQHF

v_gene: TRBV5-4
j_gene: TRBJ2-7
CDR3aa: CASSLGAYEQYF

v_gene: TRBV27
j_gene: TRBJ2-1
CDR3aa: CASSLRGNNEQFF

v_gene: TRBV6-2/TRBV6-3
j_gene: TRBJ1-1
CDR3aa: CASSHLTRHTEAFF

v_gene: TRBV10-3
j_gene: TRBJ1-1
CDR3aa: CAIRTAGRSTEAFF

v_gene: TRBV7-6
j_gene: TRBJ2-1
CDR3aa: CASSHGTSGSDEQFF

v_gene: TRBV3-1/TRBV3-2
j_gene: TRBJ2-3
CDR3aa: CASTSGSGRGTDTQYF

v_gene: TRBV7-3
j_gene: TRBJ1-1
CDR3aa: CASSFWRDTEAFF

v_gene: TRBV7-2
j_gene: TRBJ2-7
CDR3aa: CASSFRANRGDEQYF

v_gene: TRBV28
j_gene: TRBJ1-4
CDR3aa: CASSLESQGYEKLFF

v_gene: TRBV28
j_gene: TRBJ1-4
CDR3aa: CASSFTENEKLFF

v_gene: TRBV11-3
j_gene: TRBJ2-2
CDR3aa: CASSQRPGELFF

v_gene: TRBV19
j_gene: TRBJ2-1
CDR3aa: CASRSIDRGLYNEQFF

v_gene: TRBV5-4
j_gene: TRBJ2-3
CDR3aa: CASSLGGLAGADTQYF

v_gene: TRBV28
j_gene: TRBJ2-7
CDR3aa: CASSPLAGVTYEQYF

v_gene: TRBV6-5
j_gene: TRBJ2-7
CDR3aa: CASRKGLAGDYEQYF

v_gene: TRBV5-1
j_gene: TRBJ2-5
CDR3aa: CASSRDRGPVNGETQYF

v_gene: TRBV28
j_gene: TRBJ1-2
CDR3aa: CASRIGGSGYTF

v_gene: TRBV5-6
j_gene: TRBJ1-5
CDR3aa: CASSLGQVGQPQHF

v_gene: TRBV20-1
j_gene: TRBJ2-1
CDR3aa: CSARLASEQFF

v_gene: TRBV2
j_gene: TRBJ2-7
CDR3aa: CASSEGLALSYEQYF

v_gene: TRBV2
j_gene: TRBJ2-7
CDR3aa: CASSLLVTYEQYF

v_gene: TRBV28
j_gene: TRBJ1-1
CDR3aa: CASSTSGQGNTEAFF